Listed below are T cell receptor beta chains from one sample, sequenced in a study of blood T cells in healthy people across ages. MiXCR, applied by TCRdb to the 5' RACE reads, yields one record per CDR3 protein. The sample consists of some 800,000 distinct CDR3 sequences, roughly 44% of them appearing once. The sequenced material came from blood. The source of these receptors is a man in his 60s in good health. CDR3s leave out the opening cysteine and the closing phenylalanine or tryptophan.

v_gene	j_gene	CDR3aa
TRBV6-1	TRBJ1-2	ASSELPGPYGYT
TRBV29-1	TRBJ2-2	SVEDRGGQGNTGELF
TRBV5-1	TRBJ1-4	ASSLDSTNEKLF
TRBV10-3	TRBJ1-2	AISEDRGPSYFSDGYT
TRBV7-9	NA	ASSPPDSGGKTQY
TRBV7-9	TRBJ1-2	ASSWGPQNYGYT
TRBV7-2	TRBJ2-7	ASSLGVGHLSYEQY
TRBV12-3/TRBV12-4	TRBJ2-2	ASSTRDRDIGELF
TRBV29-1	TRBJ2-5	SVGAAGAQETQY
TRBV20-1	TRBJ1-2	SARLGSEGYT
TRBV5-1	TRBJ2-5	ASSLGPSARETQY
TRBV7-2	TRBJ1-4	ASSFGTSTNEKLF
TRBV12-3/TRBV12-4	TRBJ2-1	ASSLRGASRHNEQF
TRBV3-1	TRBJ2-5	ASSLHRGLQY
TRBV9	TRBJ2-3	ASSALAGTGTTDTQY